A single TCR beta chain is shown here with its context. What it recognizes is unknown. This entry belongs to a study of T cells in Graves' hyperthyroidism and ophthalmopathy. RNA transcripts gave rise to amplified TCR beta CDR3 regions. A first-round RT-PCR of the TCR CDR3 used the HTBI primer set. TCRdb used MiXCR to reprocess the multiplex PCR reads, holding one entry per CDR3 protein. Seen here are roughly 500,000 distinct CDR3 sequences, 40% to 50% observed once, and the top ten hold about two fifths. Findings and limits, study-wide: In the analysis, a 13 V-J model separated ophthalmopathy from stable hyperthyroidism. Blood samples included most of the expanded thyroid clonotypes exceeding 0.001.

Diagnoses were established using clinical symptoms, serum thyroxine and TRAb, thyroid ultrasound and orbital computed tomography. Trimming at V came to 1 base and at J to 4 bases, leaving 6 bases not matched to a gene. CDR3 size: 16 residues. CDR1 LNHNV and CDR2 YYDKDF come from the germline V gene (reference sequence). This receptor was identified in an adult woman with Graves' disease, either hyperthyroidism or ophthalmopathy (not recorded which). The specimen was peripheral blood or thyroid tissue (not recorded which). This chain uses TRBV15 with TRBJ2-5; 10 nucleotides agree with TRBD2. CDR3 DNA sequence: TGTGCCACCAGCAGAGGCCCTAGCGGGAGTGGAGAGACCCAGTACTTC. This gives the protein CATSRGPSGSGETQYF.